These 16 T cell receptor beta chains originate from one sample sequenced in a study of T cell repertoires in cytomegalovirus infection (dated by TCRdb to between 2018 and 2020). Which antigens these TCRs recognize remains unknown. Instrument used: Illumina HiSeq 1500. TCRdb reran the public reads through fastp at Q25 and MiXCR, keeping productive beta chains. For every CDR3 protein sequence, its rows merge into one entry that carries the most common genes and DNA. The sample data list some 130,000 distinct CDR3 sequences, and roughly a quarter of these were observed just once. About a third of the sample is in the top ten clones. The sequenced material came from PBMCs, sequenced either directly or after in vitro stimulation (not recorded which). These receptor sequences come from a human donor in good health (CMV status not recorded). Some clones in this sample may be carry-over from other donors' samples.

This clonotype has more than one count but fewer than ten. The J gene is TRBJ1-4, the V gene TRBV12-3 or TRBV12-4; no firm D call. This CDR3 region has 12 residues. Trimming took 3 bases from V and 8 from J, leaving 7 bases between them. CDR3 bases: TGTGCCAGCAGTTTTGTTTCCGAAAAACTGTTTTTT. It translates to CASSFVSEKLFF.

This clonotype was found many times. The rearrangement links TRBV12-3 or TRBV12-4 to TRBJ1-6; D is unclear. This CDR3 spans 12 amino acids. Trimming took 6 bases from V and 7 from J, leaving 7 bases between them. The CDR3 bases are TGTGCCAGCAGGCATCAGAATTCACCCCTCCACTTT. It is translated as CASRHQNSPLHF.

This clonotype was detected only a few times. The rearrangement uses TRBV13 and TRBJ2-3, with D uncertain. The CDR3 extends over 13 amino acids. V dropped 4 bases and J dropped 4 bases, with 9 bases sitting between them. Germline-derived CDR1 and CDR2 are PRHDT and FYEKMQ (reference sequence). The CDR3 DNA follows: TGTGCCAGCAGCTCAAATTTGGCAGATACGCAGTATTTT. Protein: CASSSNLADTQYF.

In this sample, this clonotype turned up many times. The V gene is TRBV28, the J gene TRBJ2-3; tentatively, D is TRBD1 (6 bases). CDR3 length: 16 amino acids. CDR1 is MDHEN and CDR2 is SYDVKM in the germline V gene. V gave up 1 base and J gave up 4 bases, with 15 bases separating them. CDR3 coding DNA: TGTGCCAGCAGTTTATTCGGCAGGGGTGAGGCAGATACGCAGTATTTT. It encodes CASSLFGRGEADTQYF. The complete variable domain, with remaining parts taken from reference TRBV28 and TRBJ2-3, reads DVKVTQSSRYLVKRTGEKVFLECVQDMDHENMFWYRQDPGLGLRLIYFSYDVKMKEKGDIPEGYSVSREKKERFSLILESASTNQTSMYLCASSLFGRGEADTQYFGPGTRLTVL.

V is TRBV5-6 and J is TRBJ2-5; 7 bases match TRBD1. The germline CDR1 and CDR2 sequences are SGHDT and YYEEEE. The CDR3 extends over 16 amino acids. Trimming took 4 bases from V and 0 from J; bases not matched to a gene: 9. The CDR3 coding sequence is TGTGCCAGCAGCGCCCGCAGGGGGATTGACCAAGAGACCCAGTACTTC. Translated: CASSARRGIDQETQYF.

This clonotype appeared a few times. The chain recombines TRBV19 with TRBJ2-1; 7 bases fit TRBD2. CDR1 is LNHDA, CDR2 SQIVND, per germline (reference sequence). With V trimmed by 10 bases and J by 5 bases, 14 bases remained unmatched. CDR3 size: 15 residues. The CDR3 DNA reads as TGTGCCACCCGAACCTACGGGGAGGGACACAATGAGCAGTTCTTC. Its translation is CATRTYGEGHNEQFF.

This clonotype occurred many times. This chain connects TRBV7-2 to TRBJ2-5; 11 bases line up with TRBD2. CDR3 length: 15 amino acids. The V gene's germline CDR1 is SGHTA and CDR2 FQGNSA. Trimming removed 5 bases from V and 4 bases from J; junction bases left unmatched: 6. The CDR3 sequence is CASSQLAGVLETQYF. CDR3 nucleotides: TGTGCCAGCAGCCAACTAGCGGGAGTGCTAGAGACCCAGTACTTC.

Written as DNA, the CDR3 is TGTGCCAGCAGGACACAGGGTACTGAAGCTTTCTTT. It codes for CASRTQGTEAFF. The chain has TRBV6-2 or TRBV6-3 and TRBJ1-1; perhaps TRBD1 as D (6 bases). Trimming took 6 bases from V and 5 from J, leaving 10 bases between them. Germline V gene lookup returns CDR1 MNHEY and CDR2 SVGEGT. CDR3 length equals 12 residues.

At least ten counts were recorded for this clonotype. In DNA form, the CDR3 reads TGCAGTGCTAGTGGGATGATTTACAATGAGCAGTTCTTC. Its protein product is CSASGMIYNEQFF. The gene calls are TRBV20-1 and TRBJ2-1; D ambiguous. Germline V gene data show CDR1 as DFQATT and CDR2 as SNEGSKA (reference sequence). This CDR3 has 13 residues. Trimming pared 3 bases from V and 4 bases from J, leaving 10 bases between.

In this sample, this clonotype turned up a few times. CDR3 DNA sequence: TGTGCCAGTAGTATATCTGGGGAGCTGTTTTTT. Residues: CASSISGELFF. The chain has TRBV19 and TRBJ2-2; unclear D gene. The CDR3 totals 11 residues. V lost 2 bases and J lost 8, with 3 bases in between. Germline CDR1 and CDR2: LNHDA and SQIVND (reference sequence).

This clonotype was detected ten times or more. V and J are TRBV6-2 or TRBV6-3 and TRBJ1-5; no reliable D call. CDR3 length equals 16 residues. The ends were cut back, 6 bases at V and 0 bases at J, with 15 bases in the middle. Per germline, CDR1 MNHEY and CDR2 SVGEGT. CDR3 nucleotide sequence: TGTGCCAGCAGCCTACAAGGAGGCTATAGCAATCAGCCCCAGCATTTT. Translation: CASSLQGGYSNQPQHF.

This chain links TRBV10-3 with TRBJ2-2; TRBD1 is a possible D gene (5 bases). The germline V gene encodes CDR1 ENHRY and CDR2 SYGVKD. The CDR3 runs 16 residues. The V and J ends lost 6 bases and 0 bases respectively, with 14 bases between them. CDR3 DNA: TGTGCCATCAGCAAAGGGGCGACGGCGAACACCGGGGAGCTGTTTTTT. It encodes CAISKGATANTGELFF.

The rearrangement links TRBV29-1 to TRBJ2-3; 14 bases match TRBD2. The V gene end was trimmed by 6 bases and the J gene end by 6 bases; junction bases not matched to a gene: 5. CDR1 and CDR2 (germline): SQVTM, ANQGSEA. This CDR3 spans 14 amino acids. The CDR3 bases are TGCAGCGTGGGGACTAGCGGGAGTTCGGATACGCAGTATTTT. Amino acids: CSVGTSGSSDTQYF.

The gene calls are TRBV7-7 and TRBJ2-1; a weak D match, TRBD2 (6 bases). Deletions cut 5 bases from V and 1 base from J, with 12 bases between. Germline CDR1 reads SSHAT; CDR2 reads FNYEAQ (reference sequence). The CDR3 sequence is 15 residues long. The DNA for the CDR3 is TGTGCCAGCAGCCCCCTTGGAGGGTCCTACAATGAGCAGTTCTTC. Protein sequence: CASSPLGGSYNEQFF.

The chain has TRBV7-6 and TRBJ2-7; D remains ambiguous. The V gene lost 1 base and the J gene lost 0 bases, with 13 bases spanning the gap. The length of the CDR3 is 16 residues. Germline CDR1 SGHVS, CDR2 FNYEAQ. The CDR3: CASSLDFRGRSYEQYV. The CDR3 DNA reads as TGTGCCAGCAGCTTAGATTTCCGTGGCCGCTCCTACGAGCAGTACGTC.

Details on this clonotype: A much larger clonotype is one base distant, so this may be a read error. As the CDR3 is not closed by the conserved phenylalanine or tryptophan, this likely results from a read error. The V gene is TRBV7-2, the J gene TRBJ2-7; 10 bases are shared with TRBD2. This CDR3 region has 16 residues. Trimming removed 4 bases from V and 1 base from J; junction bases left unmatched: 7. Germline CDR1 is SGHTA and CDR2 is FQGNSA. The CDR3 nucleotides read TGTGCCAGCAGCTATCCGGGACTAGCGTCTTCCTACGAGCAGTACTGC. The encoded protein is CASSYPGLASSYEQYC.